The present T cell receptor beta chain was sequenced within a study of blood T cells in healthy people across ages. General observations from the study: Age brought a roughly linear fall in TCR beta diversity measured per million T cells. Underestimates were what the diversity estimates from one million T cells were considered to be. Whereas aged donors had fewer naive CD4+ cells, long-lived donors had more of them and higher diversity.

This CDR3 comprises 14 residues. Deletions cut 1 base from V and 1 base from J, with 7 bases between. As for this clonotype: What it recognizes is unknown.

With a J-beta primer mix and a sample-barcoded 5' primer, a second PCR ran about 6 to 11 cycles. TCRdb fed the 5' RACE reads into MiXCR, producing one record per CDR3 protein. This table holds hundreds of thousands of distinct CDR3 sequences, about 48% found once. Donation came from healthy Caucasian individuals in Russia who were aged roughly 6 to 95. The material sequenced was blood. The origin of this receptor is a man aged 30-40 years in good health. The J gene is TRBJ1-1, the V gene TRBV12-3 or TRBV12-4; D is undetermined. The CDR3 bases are TGTGCCAGCAGTTTAGGTGAGGAGAACACTGAAGCTTTCTTT. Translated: CASSLGEENTEAFF.